A single T cell receptor beta chain is shown here with its context. Which antigen it targets is not known. No per-base quality is available; no much larger clone lies one base away. The sample belongs to a study of blood T cell repertoires in COVID-19 (dated by TCRdb to the early 2020s). Turning to the overall study: The collaborator samples originated in the United States, Italy and Spain and spanned the acute and convalescent phases of COVID-19. The prospective study material was composed of cDNA or gDNA derived from T cells, B-cell-depleted T cells, or PBMCs. Deeply sampled blood TCRbeta repertoires from subjects exposed to, actively infected with, or recovered from COVID-19 were included in the dataset. The repertoires were released in a freely available public database meant as a resource for research on the immune response to SARS-CoV-2. The samples were drawn from the first 160 participants of the ongoing ImmuneRACE study and from over a thousand subjects provided by 6 global collaborators. Sample metadata almost always included a de-identified subject ID, COVID-19 status, age in years and sex. Where available, HLA class I and class II types were obtained from metadata supplied by the sample provider rather than from assay-based typing.

Each collaborating institution followed its own protocols to collect whole blood in K2EDTA tubes. For TCRbeta analysis, collaborators shipped samples in one of three forms: frozen whole blood, isolated PBMCs, or DNA extracted from either of those sample types. The immunoSEQ Assay, a bias-controlled multiplex PCR, was used to amplify TCRbeta CDR3 regions from genomic DNA. In the original analysis: Nucleated cell counts per sample were estimated from amplification of reference gene primers within the assay. To quantify the absolute abundance of each unique TCRbeta CDR3 rearrangement, sequence reads were collapsed and filtered. For each sample, productive Simpson clonality was calculated as the square root of Simpson's diversity index over productive rearrangements. TCRdb limited this immuneACCESS table to in-frame rearrangements with V and J called. A share of clones is missing; checked studies link under half to unresolved V genes, and the rest is unexplained. V and J calls and clone size follow that table, whereas D and trimming were derived from the DNA. A total of about 340,000 clones appear in this sample, about 86% of them only once. The ten largest make up about 3% of the sample.

Beyond this particular receptor, the publication reports: The amount of clinical and demographic metadata varied by source and participant and was provided uncurated.

This clonotype originated in a man aged 25 to 40 with active or convalescent COVID-19. Sequencing was done on a sample of peripheral blood.

The DNA sequence reads TGTGCCAGCAAGGGACAGTTGAATCAGCCCCAGCATTTT. It codes for CASKGQLNQPQHF. This chain joins TRBV6-5 to TRBJ1-5; 7 middle bases align to TRBD1. The CDR3 runs 13 residues from the cysteine to the phenylalanine. Only the CDR3 part of the read is kept: 39 bases, read in frame from the first base. Based on the germline V gene, the CDR1 and CDR2 sequences are MNHEY and SVGAGI. The V end gives up 7 bases and the J end 4 bases, leaving 4 bases in the junction not matched to a gene.